This record looks at one T cell receptor beta chain sequence and its context. This entry belongs to a study of Ad26.COV2.S vaccination and SARS-CoV-2 variants. Profiled with immunoSEQ multiplex PCR; TCRdb holds only in-frame clones, not every one. Of about 680,000 clones in the sample, around 92% are singletons; the top ten hold about 1.5%. The treatment here: some 20 received Ad26.COV2.S at low or high dose, single or two shots; about 5 received placebo; per-sample allocation not given. Sampling happened 63 days after the first vaccine or placebo injection. Trimming pared 0 bases from V and 1 base from J, leaving 10 bases between. The CDR3 covers 16 residues. The germline V gene has CDR1 MGHRA and CDR2 YSYEKL.

Material: peripheral blood, obtained in a trial of Ad26.COV2.S vaccine versus placebo. This TCR came from a person aged 18 to 59 who received the Ad26.COV2.S COVID-19 vaccine or a placebo. The chain employs TRBV4-1 and TRBJ2-1, with D tentatively TRBD1 (5 bases). The DNA for the CDR3 is TGCGCCAGCAGCCAAGAACAGACAGATTCCTACAATGAGCAGTTCTTC. This codes for CASSQEQTDSYNEQFF.